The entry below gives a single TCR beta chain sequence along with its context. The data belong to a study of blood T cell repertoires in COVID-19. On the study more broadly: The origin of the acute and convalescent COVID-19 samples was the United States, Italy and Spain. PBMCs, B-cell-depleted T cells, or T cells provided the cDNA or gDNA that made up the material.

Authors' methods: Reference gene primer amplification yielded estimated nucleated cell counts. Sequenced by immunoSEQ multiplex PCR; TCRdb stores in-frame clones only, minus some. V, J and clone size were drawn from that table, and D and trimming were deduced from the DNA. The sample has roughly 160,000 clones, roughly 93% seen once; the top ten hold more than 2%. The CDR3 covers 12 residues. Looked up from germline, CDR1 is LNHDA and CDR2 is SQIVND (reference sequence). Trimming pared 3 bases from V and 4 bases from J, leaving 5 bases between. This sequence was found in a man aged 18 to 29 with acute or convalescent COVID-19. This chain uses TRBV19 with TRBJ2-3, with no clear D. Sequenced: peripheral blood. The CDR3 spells CASSIEADTQYF. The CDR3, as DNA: TGTGCCAGTAGTATTGAGGCAGATACGCAGTATTTT.